The entry that follows covers one T cell receptor beta chain sequence. These data come from a study of T cells expressing NK-cell markers. Germline CDR1 MNHNS, CDR2 SASEGT. The length of the CDR3 is 18 residues. Synthesis of TCR beta cDNA relied on 5'RACE template switching carrying UMIs. TCRdb reprocessed the 5' RACE reads; each CDR3 protein has one entry and no DNA is given. The listing contains around 380,000 distinct CDR3 sequences. The rearrangement uses TRBV6-1 and TRBJ2-2; TCRdb's D gene call, TRBD2, goes unchecked for lack of DNA. The sequencing input was blood T cells: a sorted CD56 or NKG2C T cell subset, CD4+ or CD8+ T cells, or bulk PBMC T cells (not recorded which). This clonotype was sampled from a woman aged 45-65 years in good health. CDR3 in amino acids: CASRPYLGLAGNTGELFF.